This is a list of T cell receptor beta chains from one sample in a study of T-cell reconstitution after alpha-beta-depleted transplantation in children. TCRdb called the PCR reads again in MiXCR, with one record for every CDR3 protein. Altogether some 830,000 distinct CDR3 sequences are present, roughly 15% being singletons, with the ten largest covering around 4.5%. Sequenced material: PBMCs, mostly from graft donor cells, taken 360 days after TCRalphabeta/CD19-depleted stem cell transplant. The receptors derive from a male patient aged 10 to 17 who had a stem cell transplant for acute lymphoblastic leukemia, so the T cells may come from the graft donor. Both conserved end residues are part of each CDR3.

TRBV19 | CASSGTSQETQYF
TRBV9 | CASSRDSHSNQPQHF
TRBV7-3 | CASSPSGTGDFGYTF
TRBV5-1 | CASSHLGQSLSYEQYF
TRBV20-1 | CSASGGRAYNEQFF
TRBV9 | CASSGGQTSGRSTDTQYF
TRBV5-1 | CASSFSSGRAEGADEQFF
TRBV18 | CASSKEGKSGELFF
TRBV14 | CASKRPGANYGYTF
TRBV5-1 | CASSVTGTSGSPKTNEQFF
TRBV29-1 | CSARDRYSYEQYF
TRBV29-1 | CSVFRLGSSYEQYF
TRBV24-1 | CATSDRGTAGEAFF
TRBV3-1 | CASSQSKLARSQETQYF
TRBV5-1 | CASSFLPGPADTQYF
TRBV29-1 | CSVGGGTSGRLSYNEQFF
TRBV12-3/TRBV12-4 | CASSPLYEQYF
TRBV27 | CASSLHWSGEQFF
TRBV7-9 | CASSLIGAGGANVLTF
TRBV7-6 | CASSLPGTGGVNEQYF